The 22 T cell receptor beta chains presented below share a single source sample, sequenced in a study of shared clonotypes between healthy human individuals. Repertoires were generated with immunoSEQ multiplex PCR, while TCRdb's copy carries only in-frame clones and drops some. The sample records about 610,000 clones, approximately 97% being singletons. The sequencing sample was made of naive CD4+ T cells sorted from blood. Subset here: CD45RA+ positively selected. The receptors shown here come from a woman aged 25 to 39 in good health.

CDR3 in DNA: TGCGCCAGCAGCTTGGTTAGCGGGGCTTACAATGAGCAGTTCTTC. This translates into CASSLVSGAYNEQFF. The V and J genes are TRBV5-1 and TRBJ2-1; 8 bases line up with TRBD2. Germline lookup yields CDR1 SGHRS and CDR2 YFSETQ. V lost 0 bases, J lost 4 bases, and 3 bases stayed unmatched. This CDR3 region has 15 residues.

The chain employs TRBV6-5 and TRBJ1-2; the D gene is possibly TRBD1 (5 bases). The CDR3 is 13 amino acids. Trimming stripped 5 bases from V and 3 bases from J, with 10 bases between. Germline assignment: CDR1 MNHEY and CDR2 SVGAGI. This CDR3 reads CASSTRQYYGYTF. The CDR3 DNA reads TGTGCCAGCAGTACCCGACAGTACTATGGCTACACCTTC.

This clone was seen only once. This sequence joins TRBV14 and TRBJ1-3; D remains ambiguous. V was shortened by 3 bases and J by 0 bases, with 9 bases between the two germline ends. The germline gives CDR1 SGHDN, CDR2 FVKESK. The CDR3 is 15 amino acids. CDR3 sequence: CASSQAASSGNTIYF. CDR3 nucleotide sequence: TGTGCCAGCAGCCAGGCAGCTAGCTCTGGAAACACCATATATTTT.

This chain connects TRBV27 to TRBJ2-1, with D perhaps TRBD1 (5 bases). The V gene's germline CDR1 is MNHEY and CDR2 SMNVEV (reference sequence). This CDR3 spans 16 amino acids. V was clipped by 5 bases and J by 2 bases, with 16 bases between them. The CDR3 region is CASSKGSSWTYNEQFF. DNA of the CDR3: TGTGCCAGCAGTAAGGGGTCGAGTTGGACCTACAATGAGCAGTTCTTC.

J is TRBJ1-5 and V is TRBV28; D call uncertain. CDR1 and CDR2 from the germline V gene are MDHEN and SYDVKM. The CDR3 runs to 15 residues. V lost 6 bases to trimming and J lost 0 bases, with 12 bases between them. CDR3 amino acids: CASSRWEFSNQPQHF. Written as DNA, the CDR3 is TGTGCCAGCAGCAGGTGGGAGTTTAGCAATCAGCCCCAGCATTTT.

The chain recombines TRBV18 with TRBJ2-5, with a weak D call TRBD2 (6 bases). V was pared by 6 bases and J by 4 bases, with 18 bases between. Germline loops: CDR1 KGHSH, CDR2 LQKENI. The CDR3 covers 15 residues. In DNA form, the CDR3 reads TGTGCCAGCTCCTCACCGGTAGCGGAGGGAGAGACCCAGTACTTC. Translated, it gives CASSSPVAEGETQYF. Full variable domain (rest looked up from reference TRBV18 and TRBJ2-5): NAGVMQNPRHLVRRRGQEARLRCSPMKGHSHVYWYRQLPEEGLKFMVYLQKENIIDESGMPKERFSAEFPKEGPSILRIQQVVRGDSAAYFCASSSPVAEGETQYFGPGTRLLVL.

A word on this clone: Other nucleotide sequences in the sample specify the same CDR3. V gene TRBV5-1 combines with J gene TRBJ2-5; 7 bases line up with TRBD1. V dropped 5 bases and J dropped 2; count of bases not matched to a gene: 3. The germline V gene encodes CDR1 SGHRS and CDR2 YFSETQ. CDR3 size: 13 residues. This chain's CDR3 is CASRGTAQETQYF. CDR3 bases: TGCGCCAGCAGGGGGACAGCTCAAGAGACCCAGTACTTC. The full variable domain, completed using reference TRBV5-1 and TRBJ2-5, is KAGVTQTPRYLIKTRGQQVTLSCSPISGHRSVSWYQQTPGQGLQFLFEYFSETQRNKGNFPGRFSGRQFSNSRSEMNVSTLELGDSALYLCASRGTAQETQYFGPGTRLLVL.

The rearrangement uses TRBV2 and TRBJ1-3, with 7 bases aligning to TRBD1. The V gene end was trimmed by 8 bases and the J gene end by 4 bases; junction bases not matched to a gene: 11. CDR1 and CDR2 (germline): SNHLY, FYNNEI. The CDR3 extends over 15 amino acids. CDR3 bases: TGTGCCAGCCGCTCCAGGACAGGCGCGGGAAACACCATATATTTT. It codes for CASRSRTGAGNTIYF.

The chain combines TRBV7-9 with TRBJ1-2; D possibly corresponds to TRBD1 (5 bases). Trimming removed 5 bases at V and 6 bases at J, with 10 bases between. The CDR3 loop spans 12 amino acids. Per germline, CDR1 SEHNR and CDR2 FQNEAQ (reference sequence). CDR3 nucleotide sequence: TGTGCCAGCAGCCGGGACGGAGATGGCTACACCTTC. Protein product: CASSRDGDGYTF.

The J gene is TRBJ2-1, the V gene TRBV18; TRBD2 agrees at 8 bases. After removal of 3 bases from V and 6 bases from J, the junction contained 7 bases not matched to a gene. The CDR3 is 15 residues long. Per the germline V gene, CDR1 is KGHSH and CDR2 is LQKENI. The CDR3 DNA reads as TGTGCCAGCTCACCTGCGGGAGGAGGGATCAATGAGCAGTTCTTC. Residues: CASSPAGGGINEQFF. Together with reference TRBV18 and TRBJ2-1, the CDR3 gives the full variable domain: NAGVMQNPRHLVRRRGQEARLRCSPMKGHSHVYWYRQLPEEGLKFMVYLQKENIIDESGMPKERFSAEFPKEGPSILRIQQVVRGDSAAYFCASSPAGGGINEQFFGPGTRLTVL.

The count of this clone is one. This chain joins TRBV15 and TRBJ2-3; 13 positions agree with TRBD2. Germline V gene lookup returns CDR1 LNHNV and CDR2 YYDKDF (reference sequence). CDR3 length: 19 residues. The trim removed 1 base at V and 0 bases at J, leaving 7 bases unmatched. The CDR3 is CATSRVLGLAGPSTDTQYF. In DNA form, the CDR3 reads TGTGCCACCAGCAGAGTCTTGGGACTAGCGGGACCGAGCACAGATACGCAGTATTTT. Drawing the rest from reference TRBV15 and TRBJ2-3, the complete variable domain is DAMVIQNPRYQVTQFGKPVTLSCSQTLNHNVMYWYQQKSSQAPKLLFHYYDKDFNNEADTPDNFQSRRPNTSFCFLDIRSPGLGDTAMYLCATSRVLGLAGPSTDTQYFGPGTRLTVL.

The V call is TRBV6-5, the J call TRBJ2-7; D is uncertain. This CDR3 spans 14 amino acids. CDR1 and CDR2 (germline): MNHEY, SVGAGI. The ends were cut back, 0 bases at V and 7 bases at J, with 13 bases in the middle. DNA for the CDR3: TGTGCCAGCAGTTACTCGGCTGGCTCCCAGGAGCAGTACTTC. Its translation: CASSYSAGSQEQYF.

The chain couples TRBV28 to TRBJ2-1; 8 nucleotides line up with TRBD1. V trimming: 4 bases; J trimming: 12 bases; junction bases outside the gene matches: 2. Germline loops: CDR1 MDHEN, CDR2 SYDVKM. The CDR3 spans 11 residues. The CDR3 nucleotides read TGTGCCAGCAGTTCAGGGGGCGGGCAGTTCTTC. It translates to CASSSGGGQFF.

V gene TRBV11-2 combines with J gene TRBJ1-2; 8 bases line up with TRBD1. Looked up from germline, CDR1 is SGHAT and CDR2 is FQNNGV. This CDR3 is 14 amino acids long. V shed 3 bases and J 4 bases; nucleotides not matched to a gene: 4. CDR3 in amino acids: CASSFSDRGYGYTF. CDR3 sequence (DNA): TGTGCCAGCAGCTTTAGTGACAGGGGCTATGGCTACACCTTC.

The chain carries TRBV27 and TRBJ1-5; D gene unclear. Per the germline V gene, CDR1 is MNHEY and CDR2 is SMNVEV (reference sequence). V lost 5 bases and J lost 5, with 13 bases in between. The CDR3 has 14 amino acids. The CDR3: CASSPWQGHQPQHF. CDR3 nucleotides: TGTGCCAGCAGTCCCTGGCAAGGTCATCAGCCCCAGCATTTT.

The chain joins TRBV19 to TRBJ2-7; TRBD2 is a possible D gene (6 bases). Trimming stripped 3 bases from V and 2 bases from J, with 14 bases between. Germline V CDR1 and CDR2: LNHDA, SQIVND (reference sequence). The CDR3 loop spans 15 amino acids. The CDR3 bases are TGTGCCAGTAGTATTCTCCCGGGGGACCCCTACGAGCAGTACTTC. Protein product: CASSILPGDPYEQYF.

The CDR3: CASSQSGSYEQYF. The CDR3 region has the DNA TGTGCCAGCAGCCAAAGCGGGAGCTACGAGCAGTACTTC. The V gene is TRBV7-9, the J gene TRBJ2-7; 8 bases map to TRBD2. CDR3 length: 13 amino acids. Germline-derived CDR1 and CDR2 are SEHNR and FQNEAQ (reference sequence). The junction had 3 bases not matched to a gene; V was cut back by 5 bases and J by 3 bases.

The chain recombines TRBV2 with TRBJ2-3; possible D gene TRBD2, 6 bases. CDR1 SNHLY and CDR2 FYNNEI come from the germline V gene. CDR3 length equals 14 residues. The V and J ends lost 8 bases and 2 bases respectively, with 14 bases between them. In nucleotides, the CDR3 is TGTGCCAGCTCCCCGGGGGTGTCCACAGATACGCAGTATTTT. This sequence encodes CASSPGVSTDTQYF. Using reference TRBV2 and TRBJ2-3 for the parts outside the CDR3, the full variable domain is EPEVTQTPSHQVTQMGQEVILRCVPISNHLYFYWYRQILGQKVEFLVSFYNNEISEKSEIFDDQFSVERPDGSNFTLKIRSTKLEDSAMYFCASSPGVSTDTQYFGPGTRLTVL.

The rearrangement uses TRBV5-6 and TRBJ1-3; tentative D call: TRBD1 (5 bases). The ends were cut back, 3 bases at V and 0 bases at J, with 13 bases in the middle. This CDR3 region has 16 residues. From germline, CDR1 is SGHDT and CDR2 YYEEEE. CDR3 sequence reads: CASSWRQSYSGNTIYF. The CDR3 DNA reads TGTGCCAGCAGCTGGAGACAGTCTTACTCTGGAAACACCATATATTTT.

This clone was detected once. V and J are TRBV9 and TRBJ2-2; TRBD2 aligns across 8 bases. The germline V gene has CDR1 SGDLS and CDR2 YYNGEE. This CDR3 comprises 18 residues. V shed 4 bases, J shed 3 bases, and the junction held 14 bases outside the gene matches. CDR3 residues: CASSPREAGAADTGELFF. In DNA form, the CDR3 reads TGTGCCAGCAGCCCTAGAGAAGCGGGAGCGGCGGACACCGGGGAGCTGTTTTTT.

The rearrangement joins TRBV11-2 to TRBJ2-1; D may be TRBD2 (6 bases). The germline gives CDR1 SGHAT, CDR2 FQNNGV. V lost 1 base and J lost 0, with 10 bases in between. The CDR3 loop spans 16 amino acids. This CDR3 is CASSLGSGSSYNEQFF. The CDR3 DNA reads TGTGCCAGCAGCTTAGGGTCCGGGAGCTCCTACAATGAGCAGTTCTTC. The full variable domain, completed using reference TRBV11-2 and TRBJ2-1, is EAGVAQSPRYKIIEKRQSVAFWCNPISGHATLYWYQQILGQGPKLLIQFQNNGVVDDSQLPKDRFSAERLKGVDSTLKIQPAKLEDSAVYLCASSLGSGSSYNEQFFGPGTRLTVL.

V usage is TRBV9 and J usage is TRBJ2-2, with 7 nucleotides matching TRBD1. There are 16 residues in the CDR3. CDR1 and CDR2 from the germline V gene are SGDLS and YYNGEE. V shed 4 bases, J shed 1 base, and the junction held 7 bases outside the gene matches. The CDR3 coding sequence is TGTGCCAGCAGCCGACAGGGAAGAGTGAACACCGGGGAGCTGTTTTTT. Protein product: CASSRQGRVNTGELFF.